This passage covers 29 T cell receptor beta chains from one sample sequenced in a study of a mutant IDH1 vaccine in newly diagnosed glioma. The method was immunoSEQ multiplex PCR; TCRdb's version includes in-frame clones alone and lacks a portion of them. The sample includes around 87,000 clones, roughly four fifths of them seen just once. Time point denoted: baseline, week 1 (first vaccination visit). The treatment is: pre-vaccination baseline after standard-of-care therapy. The sample was PBMCs, taken from a glioma patient treated with radiotherapy, temozolomide or both. Receptors originate from a woman aged 50 to 60 with glioma.

This clone was seen once. The chain recombines TRBV18 with TRBJ1-1, with 8 bases fitting TRBD1. J gave up 5 bases and V 3 bases, and 5 bases lay outside the gene matches. The CDR3 sequence is 14 residues long. Germline loops: CDR1 KGHSH, CDR2 LQKENI. The CDR3 nucleotides are TGTGCCAGCTCACCGGGACAGGTCCGGACTGAAGCTTTCTTT. Its translation is CASSPGQVRTEAFF.

The chain has TRBV19 and TRBJ1-2; 8 bases are shared with TRBD1. The CDR3 extends over 14 amino acids. In germline, CDR1 is LNHDA, CDR2 SQIVND (reference sequence). Trimming took 1 base from V and 6 from J; bases not matched to a gene: 4. CDR3 nucleotides: TGTGCCAGTAGTATAGCCAGGGGGCTGCATGGCTACACCTTC. It is translated as CASSIARGLHGYTF.

This chain joins TRBV7-2 and TRBJ1-6; D call uncertain. The CDR3 loop spans 17 amino acids. V lost 1 base to trimming and J lost 6 bases, with 16 bases between them. The germline gives CDR1 SGHTA, CDR2 FQGNSA. The CDR3 DNA reads TGTGCCAGCAGCTTAGAGGCAGGTCGTCTCTCTAATTCACCCCTCCACTTT. Translating gives CASSLEAGRLSNSPLHF.

V and J are TRBV28 and TRBJ1-5, with D possibly matching TRBD1 (6 bases). This CDR3 contains 14 residues. In germline, CDR1 is MDHEN, CDR2 SYDVKM. The V end lost 6 bases, the J end lost 3 bases, and 12 bases lay between the germline ends. Written as DNA, the CDR3 is TGTGCCAGCAGCGTGGACAGCACCAATCAGCCCCAGCATTTT. Translated: CASSVDSTNQPQHF.

For this clone: The same CDR3 arises from other DNA sequences in this sample as well. The chain is built from TRBV4-2 and TRBJ2-7; 10 nucleotides line up with TRBD2. Germline V CDR1 and CDR2: LGHNA, YNFKEQ. The CDR3 runs 16 residues. V was pared by 0 bases and J by 2 bases, with 4 bases of the junction left unmatched. The CDR3, as DNA: TGTGCCAGCAGCCAAGACTACACTAGCGGGGCCTACGAGCAGTACTTC. Translating it yields CASSQDYTSGAYEQYF.

The chain carries TRBV27 and TRBJ2-7, with D uncertain. Trimming removed 6 bases from V and 5 bases from J, with 8 bases in between. CDR1 MNHEY and CDR2 SMNVEV come from the germline V gene (reference sequence). The CDR3 length is 11 residues. The DNA of the CDR3 is TGTGCCAGCAGCCACAATCACGAGCAGTACTTC. Protein sequence: CASSHNHEQYF.

The count of this clone is one. The V gene is TRBV2, the J gene TRBJ2-3; 14 bases align to TRBD2. CDR3 length equals 17 residues. The germline CDR1 and CDR2 sequences are SNHLY and FYNNEI. The junction had 7 bases not matched to a gene; V was cut back by 6 bases and J by 2 bases. The CDR3 loop is CASRRLAGGTLTDTQYF. CDR3 in DNA: TGTGCCAGCAGAAGACTAGCGGGGGGGACTCTCACAGATACGCAGTATTTT.

In its sample, this clone was seen a few times. J is TRBJ1-5 and V is TRBV7-9; D possibly corresponds to TRBD1 (5 bases). This CDR3 is 14 amino acids long. From germline, CDR1 is SEHNR and CDR2 FQNEAQ (reference sequence). V lost 6 bases and J 5 bases, leaving 14 bases between the germline ends. CDR3 nucleotide sequence: TGTGCCAGCAGACCCGACAGTTGGGATCAGCCCCAGCATTTT. The encoded protein is CASRPDSWDQPQHF. Full variable domain (remainder filled in from reference TRBV7-9 and TRBJ1-5): DTGVSQNPRHKITKRGQNVTFRCDPISEHNRLYWYRQTLGQGPEFLTYFQNEAQLEKSRLLSDRFSAERPKGSFSTLEIQRTEQGDSAMYLCASRPDSWDQPQHFGDGTRLSIL.

In its sample, this clone was seen a few times. The DNA of the CDR3 is TGTGCCAGCAGCTTAGGAACGAGCGAGCAGTTCTTC. Encoded protein: CASSLGTSEQFF. The gene calls are TRBV7-9 and TRBJ2-1; no reliable D call. The germline CDR1 and CDR2 sequences are SEHNR and FQNEAQ (reference sequence). Trimming removed 1 base at V and 10 bases at J, with 8 bases between. The length of the CDR3 is 12 residues.

The chain couples TRBV27 to TRBJ2-3, with D possibly being TRBD2 (6 bases). This CDR3 region has 14 residues. The germline CDR1 and CDR2 sequences are MNHEY and SMNVEV (reference sequence). Trimming shortened V by 6 bases and J by 4 bases, and 14 bases separated the two germline ends. CDR3 protein: CASRPFGGADTQYF. DNA for the CDR3: TGTGCCAGCAGGCCTTTTGGAGGGGCAGATACGCAGTATTTT.

The J gene is TRBJ2-7, the V gene TRBV27, with TRBD1 matching over 9 bases. The CDR3 has 13 residues. V lost 5 bases to trimming and J lost 9 bases; unmatched junction nucleotides: 8. Germline values: CDR1 MNHEY, CDR2 SMNVEV (reference sequence). CDR3: CASSADRGSGQYF. CDR3 sequence (DNA): TGTGCCAGCAGTGCTGACAGGGGGAGCGGGCAGTACTTC.

This sequence joins TRBV10-1 and TRBJ2-7, with 7 nucleotides matching TRBD1. CDR1 is WNHNN and CDR2 is SYGVQD in the germline V gene (reference sequence). The CDR3 runs 13 residues. With 2 bases clipped from V and 5 bases from J, the junction kept 3 bases outside the gene matches. The CDR3 sequence is CASSEPDRDEQYF. The CDR3 DNA follows: TGCGCCAGCAGTGAGCCCGACAGGGACGAGCAGTACTTC.

In this sample, this clone turned up a few times. The CDR3 sequence: CASSPYLSNQPQHF. The CDR3 DNA reads TGTGCCAGTAGTCCTTATTTGAGCAATCAGCCCCAGCATTTT. V and J are TRBV19 and TRBJ1-5; no firm D call. Germline lookup yields CDR1 LNHDA and CDR2 SQIVND (reference sequence). V lost 5 bases and J lost 1, with 9 bases in between. The CDR3 spans 14 residues.

The chain joins TRBV9 to TRBJ1-5, with D perhaps TRBD1 (5 bases). With 0 bases removed from V and 7 bases from J, the gap between germline ends came to 14 bases. Per the germline V gene, CDR1 is SGDLS and CDR2 is YYNGEE. The CDR3 runs to 15 residues. CDR3 in amino acids: CASSVDSGLGQPQHF. CDR3 in DNA: TGTGCCAGCAGCGTAGACTCAGGGCTGGGACAGCCCCAGCATTTT.

The genes are TRBV30 and TRBJ2-1; a weak D match, TRBD2 (5 bases). The CDR3 extends over 16 amino acids. V shed 4 bases and J shed 7 bases, with 23 bases lying between them. From germline, CDR1 is GTSNPN and CDR2 SVGIG (reference sequence). CDR3 in DNA: TGTGCCTGGAATCCGTCCATGCTAGCTGTGGGGAATGAGCAGTTCTTC. Amino acid sequence: CAWNPSMLAVGNEQFF.

The rearrangement uses TRBV13 and TRBJ2-3; 10 nucleotides line up with TRBD2. The germline CDR1 and CDR2 sequences are PRHDT and FYEKMQ (reference sequence). V trimming: 6 bases; J trimming: 0 bases; junction bases outside the gene matches: 6. The CDR3 length is 16 residues. The CDR3 loop reads CASSRRTSGSTDTQYF. The CDR3 nucleotides read TGTGCCAGCAGTAGGCGGACTAGCGGAAGCACAGATACGCAGTATTTT.

This chain connects TRBV6-5 to TRBJ2-7, with TRBD1 matching 8 bases. CDR1 is MNHEY and CDR2 is SVGAGI in the germline V gene. V lost 6 bases to trimming and J lost 3 bases; unmatched junction nucleotides: 7. The CDR3 is 14 residues long. The CDR3 sequence is CASSLTGDDYEQYF. DNA for the CDR3: TGTGCCAGCAGCCTGACAGGGGACGACTACGAGCAGTACTTC.

The gene calls are TRBV11-2 and TRBJ1-1, with D possibly matching TRBD1 (6 bases). Germline CDR1 and CDR2: SGHAT and FQNNGV. V lost 0 bases and J lost 1, with 9 bases in between. CDR3 length: 15 amino acids. The DNA for the CDR3 is TGTGCCAGCAGCTTAGATATCAGGGGGAACACTGAAGCTTTCTTT. Amino acids: CASSLDIRGNTEAFF.

Only one count was recorded for this clone. CDR3 coding DNA: TGCGCCAGCAGCTTAGAGGAACGGTTGACAGCTGAAGCTTTCTTT. Its translation is CASSLEERLTAEAFF. The chain recombines TRBV5-1 with TRBJ1-1; D may be TRBD1 (5 bases). V was pared by 2 bases and J by 6 bases, with 17 bases between. The germline gives CDR1 SGHRS, CDR2 YFSETQ. The CDR3 spans 15 residues.

V and J are TRBV2 and TRBJ1-2; D call uncertain. The CDR3 is made up of 12 amino acids. The V end lost 7 bases, the J end lost 2 bases, and 8 bases lay between the germline ends. The germline gives CDR1 SNHLY, CDR2 FYNNEI. CDR3 region: CASIEQNYGYTF. For the CDR3, the DNA is TGTGCCAGCATCGAACAGAACTATGGCTACACCTTC. Together with reference TRBV2 and TRBJ1-2, the CDR3 gives the full variable domain: EPEVTQTPSHQVTQMGQEVILRCVPISNHLYFYWYRQILGQKVEFLVSFYNNEISEKSEIFDDQFSVERPDGSNFTLKIRSTKLEDSAMYFCASIEQNYGYTFGSGTRLTVV.

This sequence joins TRBV5-4 and TRBJ1-1; no clear D gene. The germline gives CDR1 SGHNT, CDR2 YYREEE (reference sequence). Trimming stripped 4 bases from V and 7 bases from J, with 8 bases between. The CDR3 runs 11 residues. CDR3 amino acids: CASSVGVEAFF. As DNA, the CDR3 is TGTGCCAGCAGCGTGGGAGTTGAAGCTTTCTTT.

Here the CDR3 reads CASSLSPKPGTEAFF. CDR3 DNA sequence: TGTGCCAGCAGTTTATCCCCGAAGCCGGGCACTGAAGCTTTCTTT. This chain links TRBV27 with TRBJ1-1; D gene ambiguous. Germline V gives CDR1 MNHEY, CDR2 SMNVEV (reference sequence). V lost 0 bases to trimming and J lost 4 bases, with 12 bases between them. This CDR3 has 15 residues.

The rearrangement links TRBV6-6 to TRBJ1-3; D is ambiguous. CDR3 size: 13 residues. V gave up 11 bases and J gave up 3 bases, with 14 bases separating them. Germline-derived CDR1 and CDR2 are MNHNY and SVGAGI (reference sequence). The CDR3 sequence: CAESGSSGNTIYF. The CDR3 nucleotides are TGTGCCGAGTCGGGGTCAAGTGGAAACACCATATATTTT.

The chain links TRBV7-9 to TRBJ2-7; D call uncertain. V was cut by 1 base and J by 0 bases, with 10 bases left in between. The CDR3 extends over 15 amino acids. Per germline, CDR1 SEHNR and CDR2 FQNEAQ (reference sequence). CDR3 nucleotide sequence: TGTGCCAGCAGCTTAGAGCTGCTTACCTCCTACGAGCAGTACTTC. Residues: CASSLELLTSYEQYF.

The chain recombines TRBV27 with TRBJ1-5; D is unresolved. Trimming pared 5 bases from V and 0 bases from J, leaving 8 bases between. This CDR3 has 14 amino acids. Germline CDR1 and CDR2: MNHEY and SMNVEV (reference sequence). The CDR3 reads CASSLQYSNQPQHF. Here the CDR3 DNA reads TGTGCCAGCAGTCTCCAATATAGCAATCAGCCCCAGCATTTT.

The chain joins TRBV19 to TRBJ2-7, with 8 bases matching TRBD1. V shed 5 bases, J shed 6 bases, and the junction held 12 bases outside the gene matches. Germline V lookup: CDR1 LNHDA, CDR2 SQIVND (reference sequence). The CDR3 length is 15 residues. CDR3 in amino acids: CASSPRQGALGEQYF. For the CDR3, the DNA is TGTGCCAGTAGTCCCAGGCAGGGGGCCCTGGGCGAGCAGTACTTC. Full variable domain (rest looked up from reference TRBV19 and TRBJ2-7): DGGITQSPKYLFRKEGQNVTLSCEQNLNHDAMYWYRQDPGQGLRLIYYSQIVNDFQKGDIAEGYSVSREKKESFPLTVTSAQKNPTAFYLCASSPRQGALGEQYFGPGTRLTVT.

The J gene is TRBJ2-7, the V gene TRBV7-6, with 13 bases matching TRBD2. The V gene end was trimmed by 5 bases and the J gene end by 3 bases; junction bases not matched to a gene: 4. CDR1 SGHVS and CDR2 FNYEAQ come from the germline V gene. The length of the CDR3 is 15 residues. CDR3 sequence (DNA): TGTGCCAGCAGCCAACTAGCGGGGGGGAGCTACGAGCAGTACTTC. It encodes CASSQLAGGSYEQYF.

This chain joins TRBV5-1 and TRBJ2-7, with 9 bases matching TRBD2. CDR3 length: 15 amino acids. Germline V gene data show CDR1 as SGHRS and CDR2 as YFSETQ. The V gene end was trimmed by 4 bases and the J gene end by 0 bases; junction bases not matched to a gene: 5. The CDR3 bases are TGCGCCAGCAGCCCGACTAGCGGCATCTCCTACGAGCAGTACTTC. Translation: CASSPTSGISYEQYF.

The rearrangement joins TRBV19 to TRBJ1-2; D is possibly TRBD1 (5 bases). The CDR3 is made up of 15 amino acids. V lost 6 bases to trimming and J lost 2 bases, with 16 bases between them. Germline CDR1 LNHDA, CDR2 SQIVND (reference sequence). The CDR3 here is CASSPQGRENYGYTF. As DNA, the CDR3 is TGTGCCAGTAGCCCTCAGGGCAGGGAAAACTATGGCTACACCTTC.